The rows below give T cell receptor beta chains drawn from one sample of a study of T-cell memory formation after mild COVID-19. TCRdb re-analysed the 5' RACE reads in MiXCR, keeping a single row per CDR3 protein. Found here are 110,000 to 150,000 distinct CDR3 sequences, 11% to 15% of them singletons; the top ten hold about 26%. The source material was PBMCs or a T cell subset sorted from them (not recorded which). These receptors were collected from an adult woman who had mild COVID-19 (a few samples of this study predate the infection). Cell type and time point are not known. Both conserved end residues are part of each CDR3. D genes are given only for firm matches. Size is stated for part of the rows, as once, few or many counts, or as a class when the clone is expanded.

few | NA | 15 | TRBJ2-7 | TRBV25-1 | CASSKQRGSSYEQYF | TGTGCCAGCAGTAAGCAGCGAGGGAGCTCCTACGAGCAGTACTTC
many | TRBD2 | 15 | TRBJ2-7 | TRBV20-1 | CSASTSGGFSYEQYF | TGCAGTGCTAGCACTAGCGGGGGGTTCTCCTACGAGCAGTACTTC
NA | TRBD2 | 13 | TRBJ2-5 | TRBV7-9 | CASSSGGQETQYF | TGTGCCAGCAGCTCGGGGGGCCAAGAGACCCAGTACTTC
few | NA | 14 | TRBJ2-1 | TRBV20-1 | CSARDHVTYNEQFF | TGCAGTGCTAGAGACCACGTTACCTACAATGAGCAGTTCTTC
NA | TRBD2 | 15 | TRBJ2-7 | TRBV9 | CASSVELAGPYEQYF | TGTGCCAGCAGCGTAGAACTAGCGGGGCCCTACGAGCAGTACTTC
few | TRBD2 | 15 | TRBJ2-7 | TRBV5-6 | CASSSLSSGGYEQYF | TGTGCCAGCAGCTCCCTGAGTAGCGGGGGCTACGAGCAGTACTTC
NA | NA | 15 | TRBJ2-7 | TRBV4-1 | CASSGGHAGSYEQYF | TGCGCCAGCAGCGGGGGACACGCGGGCTCCTACGAGCAGTACTTC
few | NA | 14 | TRBJ1-1 | TRBV12-3/TRBV12-4 | CAISLMGASTEAFF | TGTGCCATATCGCTAATGGGGGCAAGCACTGAAGCTTTCTTT
many | TRBD2 | 19 | TRBJ2-1 | TRBV5-6 | CASSLGAAETGGAYNEQFF | TGTGCCAGCAGCTTGGGGGCGGCCGAGACGGGAGGTGCGTACAATGAGCAGTTCTTC
NA | NA | 12 | TRBJ1-1 | TRBV2 | CASMTENTEAFF | TGTGCCAGCATGACCGAGAACACTGAAGCTTTCTTT
NA | NA | 20 | TRBJ2-2 | TRBV30 | CAWSVRREEWLAYSTGELFF | TGTGCCTGGAGTGTAAGAAGGGAAGAGTGGCTAGCCTACAGCACCGGGGAGCTGTTTTTT
NA | NA | 14 | TRBJ2-3 | TRBV7-8 | CASSLAGELDTQYF | TGTGCCAGCAGCTTAGCGGGGGAGTTAGATACGCAGTATTTT
NA | TRBD1 | 16 | TRBJ1-1 | TRBV15 | CATSRVIPQGDTEAFF | TGTGCCACCAGCAGAGTCATACCTCAGGGGGACACTGAAGCTTTCTTT
NA | TRBD1 | 16 | TRBJ2-1 | TRBV6-5 | CASSYQTGTGVNEQFF | TGTGCCAGCAGTTACCAAACCGGGACAGGGGTCAATGAGCAGTTCTTC
NA | NA | 15 | TRBJ2-7 | TRBV20-1 | CSAREVGGISYEQYF | TGCAGTGCTAGAGAGGTGGGGGGAATCTCCTACGAGCAGTACTTC